This TCR beta chain came from a study of cytomegalovirus exposure and HLA in healthy donors. Study results and caveats: There were some public TCRs occurring in many donors, but most TCR sequences were rare. TCR beta sequences numbering 15,000 to 20,000 were associated with HLA alleles at 0.05 false discovery rate in a later analysis.

The V gene's germline CDR1 is WNHNN and CDR2 SYGVQD (reference sequence). The length of the CDR3 is 15 residues. Unmatched junction bases numbered 9, after V lost 6 bases and J lost 4 bases. The PCR contained 60 Vbeta and 13 Jbeta primers. The repertoire was sequenced with immunoSEQ multiplex PCR; TCRdb's copy has only in-frame clones and lacks some. This table has 310,000 or so clones, about 90% appearing once. A word on this clone: As yet, its antigen is unknown.

The rearrangement uses TRBV10-1 and TRBJ2-7; 10 nucleotides line up with TRBD1. Sequenced: PBMCs. This receptor was obtained from a woman younger than 35 in good health and CMV-seronegative. The CDR3, as DNA: TGCGCCAGCAGCGAGACCGGGACAGGGGATTACGAGCAGTACTTC. This encodes CASSETGTGDYEQYF.